This T cell receptor (beta chain) was identified in a study of radiotherapy plus CTLA-4 blockade in lung cancer. Overall study context: Across the patients, objective responses occurred in approximately 18%, and disease control in 31%.

General study points: Blood-borne expansion of tumor-derived TCR clones followed radiotherapy plus ipilimumab.

Germline V gene lookup returns CDR1 SEHNR and CDR2 FQNEAQ (reference sequence). CDR3 length: 15 residues. V lost 1 base and J lost 3; bases outside the gene matches: 3. Details on this clone: The antigen is not known.

The repertoire was sequenced with immunoSEQ multiplex PCR; TCRdb's copy has only in-frame clones and lacks some. The profile covers around 45,000 clones, with approximately 67% appearing a single time and 23% taken by the ten largest. The J gene is TRBJ2-1, the V gene TRBV7-9; 7 bases line up with TRBD1. The starting material was peripheral blood, obtained from a patient treated with radiotherapy plus ipilimumab. The source is a human donor with non-small cell lung cancer who had a partial response to radiotherapy plus ipilimumab. CDR3 nucleotide sequence: TGTGCCAGCAGCTTAGACAGGGGTTTCTACAATGAGCAGTTCTTC. Translated: CASSLDRGFYNEQFF.